This TCR beta chain was found in a study of PD-L1 blockade in urothelial cancer. Study-wide points: Better progression-free and overall survival followed lower pretreatment blood clonality.

As for this clone: Its antigen is as yet unknown.

This sample's time point: pretreatment peripheral blood. Profiled with immunoSEQ multiplex PCR; TCRdb holds only in-frame clones, not every one. The sample lists about 37,000 clones, roughly 84% occurring once. With 2 bases clipped from V and 5 bases from J, the junction kept 6 bases outside the gene matches. CDR3 length equals 15 residues. From germline, CDR1 is SGHNT and CDR2 YYREEE (reference sequence). The chain employs TRBV5-4 and TRBJ2-5, with 10 bases identical to TRBD1. This TCR was recovered from a man in his 60s with urothelial cancer. The sample in question was PBMCs, obtained around atezolizumab (anti-PD-L1) treatment. The CDR3 is CASSFDRGRSETQYF. DNA of the CDR3: TGTGCCAGCAGCTTTGACAGGGGGCGTTCGGAGACCCAGTACTTC.